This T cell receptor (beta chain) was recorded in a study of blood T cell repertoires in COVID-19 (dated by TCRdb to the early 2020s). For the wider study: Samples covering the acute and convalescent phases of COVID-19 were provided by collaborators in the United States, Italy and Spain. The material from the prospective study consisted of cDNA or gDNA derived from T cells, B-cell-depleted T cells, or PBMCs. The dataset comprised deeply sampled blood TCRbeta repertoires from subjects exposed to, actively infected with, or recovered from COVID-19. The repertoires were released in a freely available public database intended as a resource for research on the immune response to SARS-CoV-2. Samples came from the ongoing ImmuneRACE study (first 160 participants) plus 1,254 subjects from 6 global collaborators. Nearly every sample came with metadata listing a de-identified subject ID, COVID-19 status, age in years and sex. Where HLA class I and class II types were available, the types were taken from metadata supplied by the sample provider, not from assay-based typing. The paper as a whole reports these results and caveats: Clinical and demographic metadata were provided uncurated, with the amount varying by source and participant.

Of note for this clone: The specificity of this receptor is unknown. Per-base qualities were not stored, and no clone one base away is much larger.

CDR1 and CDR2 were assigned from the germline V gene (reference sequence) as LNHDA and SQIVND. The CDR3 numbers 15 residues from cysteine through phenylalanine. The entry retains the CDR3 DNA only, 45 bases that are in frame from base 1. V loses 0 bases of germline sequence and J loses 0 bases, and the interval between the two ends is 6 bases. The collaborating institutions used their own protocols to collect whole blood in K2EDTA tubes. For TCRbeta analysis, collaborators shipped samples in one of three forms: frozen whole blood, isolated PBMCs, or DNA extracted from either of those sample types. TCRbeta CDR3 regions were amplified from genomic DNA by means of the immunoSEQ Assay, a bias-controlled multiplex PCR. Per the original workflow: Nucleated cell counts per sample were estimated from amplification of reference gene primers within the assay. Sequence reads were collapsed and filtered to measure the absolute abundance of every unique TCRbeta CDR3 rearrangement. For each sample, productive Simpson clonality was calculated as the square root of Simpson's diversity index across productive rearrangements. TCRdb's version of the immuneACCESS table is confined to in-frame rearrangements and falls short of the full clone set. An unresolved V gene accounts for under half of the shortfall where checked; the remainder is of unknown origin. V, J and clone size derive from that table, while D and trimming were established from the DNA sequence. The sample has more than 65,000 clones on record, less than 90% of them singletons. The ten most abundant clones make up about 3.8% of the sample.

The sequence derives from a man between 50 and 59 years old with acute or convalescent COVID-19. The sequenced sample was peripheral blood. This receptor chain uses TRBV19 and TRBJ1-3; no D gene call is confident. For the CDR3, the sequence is CASSIDVSSGNTIYF. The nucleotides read TGTGCCAGTAGTATAGACGTCTCCTCTGGAAACACCATATATTTT.